One sample yielded the 20 T cell receptor beta chains listed below, sequenced in a study of T cells after yellow fever vaccination. Via MiXCR, TCRdb re-called the 5' RACE reads, giving one row per CDR3 protein. Of 300,000 to 400,000 distinct CDR3 sequences in the sample, 8.7% were seen once. This specimen was PBMCs, taken on the day of the first yellow fever vaccination. The receptor set was obtained from a young man who received the YFV17D yellow fever vaccine.

V usage is TRBV12-3 or TRBV12-4 and J usage is TRBJ1-2; 8 bases fit TRBD1. The J segment lost 4 bases and the V segment lost 6 bases, leaving 7 bases of the junction unmatched. The CDR3 length is 14 residues. The CDR3: CASRAGQGGYGYTF. In nucleotides, the CDR3 is TGTGCCAGCAGAGCCGGACAGGGAGGCTATGGCTACACCTTC.

This clonotype was found many times. The chain uses TRBV29-1 and TRBJ2-2; D perhaps matches TRBD2 (5 bases). The germline V gene encodes CDR1 SQVTM and CDR2 ANQGSEA. There are 14 residues in the CDR3. The ends were cut back, 0 bases at V and 1 base at J, with 6 bases in the middle. CDR3 residues: CSVEDGGNTGELFF. The CDR3 DNA follows: TGCAGCGTTGAAGATGGAGGGAACACCGGGGAGCTGTTTTTT.

The rearrangement links TRBV5-1 to TRBJ2-3; 8 nucleotides align to TRBD1. V gave up 2 bases and J gave up 3 bases; unmatched junction bases: 5. This CDR3 comprises 15 residues. Germline V gene lookup returns CDR1 SGHRS and CDR2 YFSETQ. CDR3 in amino acids: CASSFFGQGTDTQYF. For the CDR3, the DNA is TGCGCCAGCAGCTTTTTCGGACAGGGAACAGATACGCAGTATTTT.

This chain connects TRBV7-3 to TRBJ1-1; TRBD1 matches at 9 bases. The CDR3 spans 18 residues. Germline V lookup: CDR1 SGHTA, CDR2 FQGTGA. Losses at the gene ends were 3 bases for V and 1 base for J; bases not matched to a gene: 12. The CDR3 loop reads CASSFWPQGAKTNTEAFF. Written as DNA, the CDR3 is TGTGCCAGCAGCTTCTGGCCACAGGGGGCAAAGACGAACACTGAAGCTTTCTTT.

The rearrangement links TRBV19 to TRBJ1-1; D call uncertain. CDR1 LNHDA and CDR2 SQIVND come from the germline V gene (reference sequence). The CDR3 contains 11 residues. The germline V and J ends were trimmed by 8 bases and 8 bases, with 12 bases remaining between them. CDR3 bases: TGTGCCAGTGGTGGACGGCGGGAAGCTTTCTTT. As protein: CASGGRREAFF.

This clonotype has a handful of counts. The V and J genes are TRBV20-1 and TRBJ2-3, with TRBD2 identical over 14 bases. The CDR3 has 16 amino acids. The J segment lost 2 bases and the V segment lost 2 bases, leaving 3 bases of the junction unmatched. CDR1 DFQATT and CDR2 SNEGSKA come from the germline V gene (reference sequence). CDR3 in DNA: TGCAGTGCTAGACTGGGACTAGCGGGGGACACAGATACGCAGTATTTT. Residues: CSARLGLAGDTDTQYF.

The chain combines TRBV12-3 or TRBV12-4 with TRBJ1-5; D not certain. The CDR3 consists of 13 residues. V gave up 2 bases and J gave up 6 bases, with 8 bases separating them. The CDR3 here is CASSLTSVQPQHF. For the CDR3, the DNA is TGTGCCAGCAGTTTAACATCGGTTCAGCCCCAGCATTTT.

The sample holds many counts of this clonotype. The chain is built from TRBV7-9 and TRBJ2-3; D uncertain. The CDR3 consists of 14 residues. V was trimmed by 4 bases and J by 1 base, leaving 9 bases between them. Germline-derived CDR1 and CDR2 are SEHNR and FQNEAQ (reference sequence). The CDR3 DNA is TGTGCCAGCAGCTCCGACTGGGGCACAGATACGCAGTATTTT. The encoded protein is CASSSDWGTDTQYF.

This clonotype was observed a handful of times. The chain links TRBV5-1 to TRBJ2-3; D unresolved. CDR1 is SGHRS, CDR2 YFSETQ, per germline. The CDR3 contains 13 residues. Deletions cut 1 base from V and 4 bases from J, with 7 bases between. This chain's CDR3 is CASSLTTADTQYF. In DNA form, the CDR3 reads TGCGCCAGCAGCTTGACTACAGCAGATACGCAGTATTTT.

This clonotype occurred a few times. The J gene is TRBJ1-1, the V gene TRBV29-1; D is uncertain. The V end was cut by 1 base, the J end by 11 bases, with 11 bases between. The germline V gene encodes CDR1 SQVTM and CDR2 ANQGSEA. The CDR3 totals 11 residues. CDR3 coding DNA: TGCAGCGTTGAAGGGGCCCTTGAGGCTTTCTTT. Translating it yields CSVEGALEAFF.

This clonotype has at least ten counts. This chain uses TRBV20-1 with TRBJ1-1; 7 bases agree with TRBD1. CDR1 is DFQATT, CDR2 SNEGSKA, per germline (reference sequence). CDR3 size: 14 residues. The junction had 8 bases not matched to a gene; V was cut back by 6 bases and J by 1 base. CDR3 in DNA: TGCAGTGCCCGCAGGGGGGCGGAGAACACTGAAGCTTTCTTT. It codes for CSARRGAENTEAFF.

This clonotype came up a few times. V and J are TRBV19 and TRBJ2-7, with D possibly being TRBD2 (5 bases). The CDR3 covers 14 residues. Deletions cut 3 bases from V and 2 bases from J, with 11 bases between. Looked up from germline, CDR1 is LNHDA and CDR2 is SQIVND (reference sequence). This chain's CDR3 is CASSMSGGPYEQYF. CDR3 bases: TGTGCCAGTAGTATGAGCGGTGGGCCCTACGAGCAGTACTTC.

The chain couples TRBV27 to TRBJ2-2, with 10 bases aligning to TRBD2. The CDR3 is made up of 16 amino acids. V gave up 6 bases and J gave up 8 bases; unmatched junction bases: 12. CDR1 and CDR2 from the germline V gene are MNHEY and SMNVEV (reference sequence). Here the CDR3 reads CASRKIAGGPGGELFF. The CDR3 DNA follows: TGTGCCAGCAGGAAGATAGCGGGGGGACCCGGTGGGGAGCTGTTTTTT.

This clonotype was observed a handful of times. The V and J genes are TRBV5-1 and TRBJ1-5, with D maybe TRBD1 (6 bases). Trimming left V 0 bases short and J 6 bases short, with 13 bases between. Germline V gene data show CDR1 as SGHRS and CDR2 as YFSETQ. This CDR3 has 15 residues. CDR3 DNA: TGCGCCAGCAGCTTGGCCGCGGCACAGGGTCAGCCCCAGCATTTT. This codes for CASSLAAAQGQPQHF. Full variable domain (missing parts from reference TRBV5-1 and TRBJ1-5): KAGVTQTPRYLIKTRGQQVTLSCSPISGHRSVSWYQQTPGQGLQFLFEYFSETQRNKGNFPGRFSGRQFSNSRSEMNVSTLELGDSALYLCASSLAAAQGQPQHFGDGTRLSIL.

The table lists this clonotype with a few counts. A much larger clonotype is one base distant, so this may be a read error. In DNA, the CDR3 is TGCTGTGCTAGGATACCGGGACAGGAATCCACCGGGGAGCTGTTTTTT. Protein: CCARIPGQESTGELFF. This chain joins TRBV20-1 and TRBJ2-2, with 8 positions matching TRBD1. CDR1 is DFQATT, CDR2 SNEGSKA, per germline (reference sequence). The CDR3 loop spans 16 amino acids.

V usage is TRBV30 and J usage is TRBJ2-7; D is possibly TRBD1 or TRBD2 (5 bases each). V lost 0 bases and J 7 bases, leaving 10 bases between the germline ends. This CDR3 spans 12 amino acids. From germline, CDR1 is GTSNPN and CDR2 SVGIG (reference sequence). CDR3 loop: CAWSVGTWEQYF. The CDR3 region has the DNA TGTGCCTGGAGTGTAGGGACGTGGGAGCAGTACTTC. The full variable domain, with the rest looked up from reference TRBV30 and TRBJ2-7, is SQTIHQWPATLVQPVGSPLSLECTVEGTSNPNLYWYRQAAGRGLQLLFYSVGIGQISSEVPQNLSASRPQDRQFILSSKKLLLSDSGFYLCAWSVGTWEQYFGPGTRLTVT.

This clonotype was counted at least ten times. The chain uses TRBV21-1 and TRBJ1-2. TRBV21-1 is described as a pseudogene. This CDR3 comprises 17 residues. Here the CDR3 reads CASSKGSRGVKHYGYTF. CDR3 nucleotide sequence: TGTGCCAGCAGCAAAGGTTCTCGAGGAGTTAAGCACTATGGCTACACCTTC.

This clonotype was observed a few times. The V and J genes are TRBV20-1 and TRBJ1-2, with D maybe TRBD1 (5 bases). With 6 bases removed from V and 7 bases from J, the gap between germline ends came to 18 bases. This CDR3 contains 13 residues. Germline V gives CDR1 DFQATT, CDR2 SNEGSKA (reference sequence). The CDR3 nucleotides are TGCAGTGCCGGACCGGGGGGGGTAGGTGGCTACACCTTC. Translating it yields CSAGPGGVGGYTF.

This clonotype was detected a few times. The chain recombines TRBV7-2 with TRBJ2-7; 11 positions agree with TRBD2. V shed 4 bases, J shed 6 bases, and the junction held 14 bases outside the gene matches. Germline V gene sequence: CDR1 SGHTA, CDR2 FQGNSA. The CDR3 sequence is 17 residues long. The CDR3 DNA is TGTGCCAGCAGCTCCCAACCGGCTAGCGGGGGGCTTTCCGAGCAGTACTTC. Translation: CASSSQPASGGLSEQYF. Using reference TRBV7-2 and TRBJ2-7 for the parts outside the CDR3, the full variable domain is GAGVSQSPSNKVTEKGKDVELRCDPISGHTALYWYRQSLGQGLEFLIYFQGNSAPDKSGLPSDRFSAERTGGSVSTLTIQRTQQEDSAVYLCASSSQPASGGLSEQYFGPGTRLTVT.

The rearrangement joins TRBV2 to TRBJ2-5; 7 bases fit TRBD2. The length of the CDR3 is 14 residues. Germline values: CDR1 SNHLY, CDR2 FYNNEI. The ends lost 8 bases at V and 2 bases at J; junction bases unmatched: 8. CDR3 coding DNA: TGTGCCAGCCGCGGGACTAATAATCAAGAGACCCAGTACTTC. It codes for CASRGTNNQETQYF.